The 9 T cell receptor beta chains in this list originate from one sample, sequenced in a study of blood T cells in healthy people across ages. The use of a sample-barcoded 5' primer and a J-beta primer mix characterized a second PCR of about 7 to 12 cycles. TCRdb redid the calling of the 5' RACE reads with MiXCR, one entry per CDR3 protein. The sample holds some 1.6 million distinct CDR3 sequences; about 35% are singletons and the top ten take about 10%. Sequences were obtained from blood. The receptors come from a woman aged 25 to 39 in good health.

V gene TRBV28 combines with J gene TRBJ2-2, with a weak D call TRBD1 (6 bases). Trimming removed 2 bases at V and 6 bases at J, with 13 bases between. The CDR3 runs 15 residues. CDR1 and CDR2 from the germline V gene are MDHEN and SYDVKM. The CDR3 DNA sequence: TGTGCCAGCAGTTTAATCACAGGGTTAGCCGGGGAGCTGTTTTTT. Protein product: CASSLITGLAGELFF.

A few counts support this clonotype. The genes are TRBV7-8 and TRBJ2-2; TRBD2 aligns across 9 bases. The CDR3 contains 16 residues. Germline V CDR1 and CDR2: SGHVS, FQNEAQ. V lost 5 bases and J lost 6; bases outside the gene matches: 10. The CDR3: CASSPAGLAGPGELFF. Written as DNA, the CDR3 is TGTGCCAGCAGCCCAGCGGGGCTAGCGGGGCCCGGGGAGCTGTTTTTT.

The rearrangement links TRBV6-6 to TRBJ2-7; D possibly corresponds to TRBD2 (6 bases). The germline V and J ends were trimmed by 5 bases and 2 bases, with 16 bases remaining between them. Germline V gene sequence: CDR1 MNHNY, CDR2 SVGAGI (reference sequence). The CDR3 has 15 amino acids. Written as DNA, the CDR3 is TGTGCCAGCAGTAATTCTACTAGCAGAGCCTACGAGCAGTACTTC. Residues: CASSNSTSRAYEQYF.

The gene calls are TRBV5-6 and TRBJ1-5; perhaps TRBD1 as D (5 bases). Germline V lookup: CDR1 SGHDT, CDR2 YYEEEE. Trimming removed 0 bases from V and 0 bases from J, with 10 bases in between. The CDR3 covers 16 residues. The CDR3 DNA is TGTGCCAGCAGCTTGGGGGGCGAGAATAGCAATCAGCCCCAGCATTTT. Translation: CASSLGGENSNQPQHF.

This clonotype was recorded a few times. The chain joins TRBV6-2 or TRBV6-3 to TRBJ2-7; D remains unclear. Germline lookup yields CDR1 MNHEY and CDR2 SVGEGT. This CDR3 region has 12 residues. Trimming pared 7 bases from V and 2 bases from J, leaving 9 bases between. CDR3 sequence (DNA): TGTGCCAGCATGGACCACCCCTACGAGCAGTACTTC. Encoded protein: CASMDHPYEQYF.

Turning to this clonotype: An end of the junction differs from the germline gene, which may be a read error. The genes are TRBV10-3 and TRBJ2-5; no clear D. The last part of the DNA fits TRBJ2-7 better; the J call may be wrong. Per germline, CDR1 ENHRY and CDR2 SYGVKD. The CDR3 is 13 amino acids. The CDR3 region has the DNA TGTGCCGTCAGTGATGGTGAGGTGGTCGAGCAGTACTTC. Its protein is CAVSDGEVVEQYF.

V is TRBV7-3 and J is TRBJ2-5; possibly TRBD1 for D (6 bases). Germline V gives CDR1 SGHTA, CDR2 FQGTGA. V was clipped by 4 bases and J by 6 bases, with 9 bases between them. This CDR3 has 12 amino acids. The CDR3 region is CASSSRGKTQYF. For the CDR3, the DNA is TGTGCCAGCAGCTCCAGGGGAAAGACCCAGTACTTC.

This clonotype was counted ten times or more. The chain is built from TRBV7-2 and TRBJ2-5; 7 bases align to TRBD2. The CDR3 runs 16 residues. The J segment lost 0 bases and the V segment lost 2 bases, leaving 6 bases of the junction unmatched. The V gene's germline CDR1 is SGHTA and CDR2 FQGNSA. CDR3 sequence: CASSLSTSEYQETQYF. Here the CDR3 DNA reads TGTGCCAGCAGCTTATCAACTAGCGAGTACCAAGAGACCCAGTACTTC.

The CDR3 nucleotides are TGTGCCAGCAGACCCCAGAGAGACCGCACTGAAGCTTTCTTT. It codes for CASRPQRDRTEAFF. The gene calls are TRBV6-1 and TRBJ1-1; D remains ambiguous. Germline V gene sequence: CDR1 MNHNS, CDR2 SASEGT. This CDR3 spans 14 amino acids. The V gene lost 6 bases and the J gene lost 4 bases, with 15 bases spanning the gap.